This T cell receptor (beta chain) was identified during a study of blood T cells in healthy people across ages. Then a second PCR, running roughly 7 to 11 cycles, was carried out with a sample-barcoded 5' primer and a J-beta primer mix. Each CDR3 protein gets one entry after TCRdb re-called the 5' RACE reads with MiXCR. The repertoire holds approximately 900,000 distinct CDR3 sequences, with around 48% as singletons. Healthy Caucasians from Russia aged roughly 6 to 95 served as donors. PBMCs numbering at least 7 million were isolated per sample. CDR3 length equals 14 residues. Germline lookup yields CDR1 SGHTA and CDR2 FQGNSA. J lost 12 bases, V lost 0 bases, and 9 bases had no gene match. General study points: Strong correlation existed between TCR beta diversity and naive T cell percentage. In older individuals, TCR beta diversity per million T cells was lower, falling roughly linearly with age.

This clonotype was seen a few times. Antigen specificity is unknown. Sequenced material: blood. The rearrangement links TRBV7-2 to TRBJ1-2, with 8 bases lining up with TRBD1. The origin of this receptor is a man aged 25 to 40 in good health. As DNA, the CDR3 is TGTGCCAGCAGCTTAGCGGCCGGGACAGGAGACGACACCTTC. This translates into CASSLAAGTGDDTF.